A selection of T cell receptor beta chains follows, all from one sample in a study of CD8 T cells in ankylosing spondylitis. TCRdb itself ran the 5' RACE reads through MiXCR, one entry per CDR3 protein. The repertoire consists of 290,000 or so distinct CDR3 sequences, with around 21% occurring once and the leading ten covering 3.5%. The sequenced material came from blood, either unsorted or a sorted T cell fraction (not recorded which). These receptors originate from a female donor with ankylosing spondylitis or in good health (not recorded which). Both conserved end residues are part of each CDR3.

J,V,CDR3
TRBJ1-1,TRBV7-8,CASSLNRQFNTEAFF
TRBJ2-7,TRBV20-1,CSASGNRLPYEQYF
TRBJ1-1,TRBV29-1,CSVASPGQSAEAFF
TRBJ2-4,TRBV29-1,CSSITGEKNIQYF
TRBJ1-2,TRBV7-2,CASSWSGSVGYTF
TRBJ1-2,TRBV6-1,CASTRDRDIYGYTF
TRBJ2-7,TRBV14,CASSQDKLAQQYF
TRBJ1-2,TRBV27,CASTRTGTGGDYGYTF
TRBJ2-1,TRBV5-1,CASGPGVGSYNEQFF
TRBJ2-1,TRBV2,CASRPGLAGRSSYNEQFF
TRBJ2-1,TRBV12-3/TRBV12-4,CASSLAKGTRQFF
TRBJ1-1,TRBV12-3/TRBV12-4,CASTSGLSNTEAFF
TRBJ2-1,TRBV19,CASKAGLTGNEQFF
TRBJ2-3,TRBV4-3,CASSLGGLSPPDTQYF
TRBJ1-2,TRBV6-1,CASSAQGGEGYTF
TRBJ1-3,TRBV11-2,CASRDRVLLGNTIYF
TRBJ1-5,TRBV4-3,CASSQDSNQPQHF
TRBJ2-2,TRBV5-1,CASSWTSGRTGELFF
TRBJ2-1,TRBV6-5,CASSYAGGRGEQFF
TRBJ1-1,TRBV12-3/TRBV12-4,CASRLDWGSGTEAFF
TRBJ1-1,TRBV7-2,CASSSLEGEAFF
TRBJ2-2,TRBV29-1,CSGRGDSGELFF
TRBJ2-3,TRBV7-2,CASSFGGTSGLGDTQYF
TRBJ2-1,TRBV7-2,CASSLKGLAALEQFF
TRBJ2-1,TRBV10-3,CAISESARYKNEQFF
TRBJ1-2,TRBV7-9,CASSFTGTPGGYTF
TRBJ2-5,TRBV7-2,CASSLGQGTQETQYF
TRBJ2-5,TRBV21-1,CASKPRDTERETQYF
TRBJ2-5,TRBV29-1,CSEMGNGGETQYF
TRBJ2-1,TRBV9,CASSVVGGHEQFF
TRBJ2-3,TRBV14,CASSQELLATQYF
TRBJ1-1,TRBV5-8,CASSTGTGHTEAFF
TRBJ2-7,TRBV25-1,CASSEFGTGVRNEQYF
TRBJ1-2,TRBV24-1,CATSFLGQFYGYTF
TRBJ1-2,TRBV5-5,CASGPGGNYGYTF
TRBJ2-4,TRBV7-3,CASSLRDGEKNIQYF
TRBJ1-1,TRBV29-1,CSVTATWGNTEAFF
TRBJ2-6,TRBV5-5,CASSSRGSLSGANVLTF
TRBJ2-5,TRBV28,CASLPAVAGTQYF
TRBJ2-7,TRBV3-1,CASSQVVAGREQYF
TRBJ1-2,TRBV7-2,CASSTNFGYTF
TRBJ2-1,TRBV18,CASSPTGVYNEQFF
TRBJ2-5,TRBV11-2,CASSPFDTIQETQYF
TRBJ2-7,TRBV6-2/TRBV6-3,CASNSPRTVAYEQYF
TRBJ2-7,TRBV7-2,CASSPRAGQGMVQYF
TRBJ1-2,TRBV27,CASSGPGLDGYTF
TRBJ1-5,TRBV5-1,CASSPTGDNQPQHF
TRBJ1-6,TRBV2,CASNGGRTAPLHF
TRBJ1-2,TRBV7-2,CASSAYRTNYGYTF
TRBJ2-3,TRBV3-1,CASSQVRSDEGSQYF
TRBJ2-1,TRBV10-3,CAISAGTGVPNEQFF
TRBJ2-3,TRBV4-3,CASSQGRAQYF